This TCR beta chain was identified in a study of blood T cell repertoires in COVID-19. Study context: Some COVID-19 samples were acute and others convalescent; all came from the United States, Italy and Spain. In each case, the material was cDNA or gDNA derived from T cells, B-cell-depleted T cells, or PBMCs.

CDR3 length: 12 amino acids. Trimming stripped 5 bases from V and 6 bases from J, with 10 bases between. In the original processing: Amplification with reference gene primers provided the estimates of nucleated cell counts. This table comes from immunoSEQ multiplex PCR, and its TCRdb copy is limited to in-frame clones, with some not included. V, J and clone size reflect that table, while D and trimming were determined from the DNA. The repertoire holds around 500,000 clones, with approximately 85% as singletons. The source of this sequence is a human donor in a cohort sampled during active COVID-19. Sequencing was carried out using peripheral blood. The chain combines TRBV12-3 or TRBV12-4 with TRBJ1-1; no reliable D call. The CDR3 region is CASSLGRAEAFF. Written as DNA, the CDR3 is TGTGCCAGCAGTCTTGGGAGGGCTGAAGCTTTCTTT.